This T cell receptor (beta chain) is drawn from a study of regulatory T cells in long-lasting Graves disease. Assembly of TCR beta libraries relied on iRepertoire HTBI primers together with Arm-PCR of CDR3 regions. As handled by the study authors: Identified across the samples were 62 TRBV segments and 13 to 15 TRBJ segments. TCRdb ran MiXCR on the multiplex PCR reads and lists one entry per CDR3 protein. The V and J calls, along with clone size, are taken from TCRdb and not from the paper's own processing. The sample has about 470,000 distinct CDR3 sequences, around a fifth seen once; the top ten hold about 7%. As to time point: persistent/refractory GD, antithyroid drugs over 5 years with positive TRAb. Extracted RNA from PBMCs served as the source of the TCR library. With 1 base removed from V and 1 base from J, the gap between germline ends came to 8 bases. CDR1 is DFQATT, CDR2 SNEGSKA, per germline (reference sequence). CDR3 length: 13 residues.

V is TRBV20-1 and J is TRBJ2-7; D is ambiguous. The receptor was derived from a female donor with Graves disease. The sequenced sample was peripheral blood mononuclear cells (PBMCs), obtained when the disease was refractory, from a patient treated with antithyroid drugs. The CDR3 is CSARGALSYEQYF. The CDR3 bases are TGCAGTGCTAGAGGAGCCTTATCCTACGAGCAGTACTTC.